Listed below are T cell receptor beta chains from one sample, sequenced in a study of technical replicates of blood from several donors. Clones were sequenced by immunoSEQ multiplex PCR, and TCRdb holds only the in-frame ones, with some missing. The table shows 75,000 to 95,000 clones, with 95% occurring only once. The sample was T cells isolated from PBMCs. Source of these receptors: a human donor in good health. The CDR3 runs from the conserved cysteine through the conserved F or W. Fields, in order: clone size, J gene, D gene, CDR3 length, V gene, CDR3 DNA, CDR3 protein. D genes are given only for firm matches. Size is stated for part of the rows, as once, few or many counts, or as a class when the clone is expanded.

>NA|TRBJ2-1|TRBD2|16|TRBV6-6
TGTGCCAGCAGTTCCACTAGCGGGGGCTCCTACAATGAGCAGTTCTTC
CASSSTSGGSYNEQFF
>NA|TRBJ2-2|TRBD2|18|TRBV5-6
TGTGCCAGCATCAACTCAGCCTCGGGACTAGCGGGCGCCGGGGAGCTGTTTTTT
CASINSASGLAGAGELFF
>NA|TRBJ1-1|TRBD1|14|TRBV4-1
TGCGCCAGCAGCCTCTGGACAGGGGAAGATGAAGCTTTCTTT
CASSLWTGEDEAFF
>NA|TRBJ2-7|NA|13|TRBV9
TGTGCCAGCACGGCCGGGTCCGAGGCCGAGCAGTACTTC
CASTAGSEAEQYF
>NA|TRBJ1-5|NA|14|TRBV29-1
TGCAGCGTTGGTAATGGACAGAGCAATCAGCCCCAGCATTTT
CSVGNGQSNQPQHF
>NA|TRBJ2-7|TRBD1|14|TRBV19
TGTGCCAGTTCCCGGGACAGGGGTTCCTACGGGCAGTACTTC
CASSRDRGSYGQYF
>NA|TRBJ2-1|NA|14|TRBV7-9
TGTGCCAGCAGCTTAATAGGGGGATACAATGAGCAGTTCTTC
CASSLIGGYNEQFF
>NA|TRBJ1-1|NA|12|TRBV28
TGTGCCAGTAAGTTTCGGAGGGAAGGGGCTTTCTTT
CASKFRREGAFF
>once|TRBJ1-2|NA|13|TRBV6-5
TGTGCCAGCAGAACCGGGACACCCTATGGCTACACCTTC
CASRTGTPYGYTF
>once|TRBJ1-5|TRBD1|16|TRBV7-9
TGTGCCAGCAGCTTAGCGGTAGGGGGCGGGGATCAGCCCCAGCATTTT
CASSLAVGGGDQPQHF
>once|TRBJ2-7|TRBD1|15|TRBV19
TGTGCCAGTAGTATTCACACAGGGGGCGAGTACGAGCAGTACTTC
CASSIHTGGEYEQYF
>NA|TRBJ1-4|TRBD1|15|TRBV11-2
TGTGCCAGCAGCATTAACAGGGGGCCCAATGAAAAACTGTTTTTT
CASSINRGPNEKLFF
>NA|TRBJ2-2|NA|17|TRBV19
TGTGCCAGTAGTGACCACTACACAGGGATAATCCCCGGGGAGCTGTTTTTT
CASSDHYTGIIPGELFF
>NA|TRBJ2-1|NA|11|TRBV7-3
TGTGCCAGCAGCTTGGGAGGTGAGCAGTTCTTC
CASSLGGEQFF
>NA|TRBJ2-5|TRBD1|15|TRBV6-6
TGTGCCAGCAGCGGACCAGGGACAGCAAAAGAGACCCAGTACTTC
CASSGPGTAKETQYF
>NA|TRBJ2-4|TRBD2|15|TRBV10-1
TGCGCCAGCAGTGATAGCGGGGGGCGAGGAAACATTCAGTACTTC
CASSDSGGRGNIQYF
>NA|TRBJ2-7|NA|13|TRBV7-2
TGTGCCAGCAGCTTGGATGGGCCCTACGAGCAGTACTTC
CASSLDGPYEQYF
>NA|TRBJ1-2|NA|14|TRBV5-1
TGCGCCAGCAGCTTGGAGGCGGGAAACTATGGCTACACCTTC
CASSLEAGNYGYTF
>NA|TRBJ2-7|NA|13|TRBV2
TGTGCCAGCAGTGGGGACACCGCCTACGAGCAGTACTTC
CASSGDTAYEQYF
>NA|TRBJ2-2|TRBD1|14|TRBV2
TGTGCCAGCACTCGACAGGGGAACACCGGGGAGCTGTTTTTT
CASTRQGNTGELFF
>NA|TRBJ2-1|TRBD2|15|TRBV2
TGTGCCAGCAAAGGGACTAGCTCGGGCTACAATGAGCAGTTCTTC
CASKGTSSGYNEQFF
>once|TRBJ1-5|TRBD1|16|TRBV19
TGTGCCACCAATGGACAGGCGGATATCCCAAATCAGCCCCAGCATTTT
CATNGQADIPNQPQHF
>NA|TRBJ2-7|TRBD1|13|TRBV5-4
TGTGCCAGCAGCAGACAGGGGATTCACGAGCAGTACTTC
CASSRQGIHEQYF
>NA|TRBJ1-2|NA|16|TRBV9
TGTGCCAGCAGCGTAAAGGCAGGGAATACGAACTATGGCTACACCTTC
CASSVKAGNTNYGYTF
>NA|TRBJ2-5|NA|13|TRBV5-4
TGTGCCAGCAGCTCCTCCCTCCAAGAGACCCAGTACTTC
CASSSSLQETQYF
>NA|TRBJ1-4|NA|14|TRBV10-3
TGTGCCGTCCGGGCGGGGCCAACTAATGAAAAACTGTTTTTT
CAVRAGPTNEKLFF
>once|TRBJ2-3|NA|13|TRBV6-1
TGTGCCAGCAGCGGAGATAGCACAGATACGCAGTATTTT
CASSGDSTDTQYF
>NA|TRBJ2-2|NA|13|TRBV6-5
TGTGCCAGCGGGGCAGGGATCACCGGGGAGCTGTTTTTT
CASGAGITGELFF
>NA|TRBJ1-1|TRBD1|15|TRBV7-8
TGTGCCAGCAGCTTAGAGAGGGGGCTCGAAACTGAAGCTTTCTTT
CASSLERGLETEAFF
>NA|TRBJ2-1|NA|13|TRBV19
TGTGCCACCAGGGGAAGCTCCTACAATGAGCAGTTCTTC
CATRGSSYNEQFF
>NA|TRBJ1-3|TRBD1|17|TRBV15
TGTGCCACCAGCAGAGAACCCGACGCTACAGGGGCGAACACCATATATTTT
CATSREPDATGANTIYF
>NA|TRBJ1-1|TRBD1|13|TRBV19
TGTGCCAGTTCAATACAGGGGCTAGGTGAAGCTTTCTTT
CASSIQGLGEAFF
>NA|TRBJ2-5|NA|15|TRBV5-1
TGCGCCAGCAGCCCGGACGGAAGGGGGACAGAGACCCAGTACTTC
CASSPDGRGTETQYF
>NA|TRBJ1-5|TRBD1|15|TRBV28
TGTGCCAGCAGTTACAGGACAGGAGGCAATCAGCCCCAGCATTTT
CASSYRTGGNQPQHF
>NA|TRBJ1-4|NA|16|TRBV5-1
TGCGCCAGCAGCCGGGAGACAGCCACAACTAATGAAAAACTGTTTTTT
CASSRETATTNEKLFF
>NA|TRBJ2-2|TRBD2|17|TRBV4-1
TGCGCCAGCAGCCAAGAAGGAGCGGGGGGGCAGTCCGGGGAGCTGTTTTTT
CASSQEGAGGQSGELFF
>NA|TRBJ1-1|NA|12|TRBV7-9
TGTGCCAGCAGCCGCGCGGACACTGAAGCTTTCTTT
CASSRADTEAFF
>NA|TRBJ2-1|NA|15|TRBV6-6
TGTGCCAGCGGTGACAGTGTCAGCTCCTACAATGAGCAGTTCTTC
CASGDSVSSYNEQFF
>NA|TRBJ1-2|TRBD1|14|TRBV2
TGTGCCAGCAGTGGGACAGGCCCTACCTATGGCTACACCTTC
CASSGTGPTYGYTF
>NA|TRBJ2-1|TRBD2|16|TRBV5-1
TGCGCCAGCAGCTTAGACCCACTAGCGGGGTGGGATGAGCAGTTCTTC
CASSLDPLAGWDEQFF
>NA|TRBJ1-4|NA|13|TRBV5-1
TGCGCCAGCAGGACAGGTTTTAAAGAAAAACTGTTTTTT
CASRTGFKEKLFF
>few|TRBJ1-4|TRBD1|14|TRBV5-1
TGCGCCAGCAGCCCCGGGACAGCTAATGAAAAACTGTTTTTT
CASSPGTANEKLFF